This T cell receptor (beta chain) was obtained from a study of identical twins. CDR3 length: 12 amino acids. CDR1 is LNHDA, CDR2 SQIVND, per germline (reference sequence). Unmatched junction bases numbered 7, after V lost 7 bases and J lost 10 bases. TCRdb re-derived calls from the 5' RACE reads in MiXCR, one entry per CDR3 protein. The table shows about 200,000 distinct CDR3 sequences, with about a tenth occurring only once. V and J are TRBV19 and TRBJ1-1, with 9 bases fitting TRBD1. The specimen sequenced was memory (CD45RO+) T cells sorted from blood. The sequence was obtained from a woman aged 18-29 years in good health. CDR3 region: CASKAGQGPAFF. The DNA of the CDR3 is TGTGCCAGTAAAGCGGGACAGGGCCCAGCTTTCTTT.